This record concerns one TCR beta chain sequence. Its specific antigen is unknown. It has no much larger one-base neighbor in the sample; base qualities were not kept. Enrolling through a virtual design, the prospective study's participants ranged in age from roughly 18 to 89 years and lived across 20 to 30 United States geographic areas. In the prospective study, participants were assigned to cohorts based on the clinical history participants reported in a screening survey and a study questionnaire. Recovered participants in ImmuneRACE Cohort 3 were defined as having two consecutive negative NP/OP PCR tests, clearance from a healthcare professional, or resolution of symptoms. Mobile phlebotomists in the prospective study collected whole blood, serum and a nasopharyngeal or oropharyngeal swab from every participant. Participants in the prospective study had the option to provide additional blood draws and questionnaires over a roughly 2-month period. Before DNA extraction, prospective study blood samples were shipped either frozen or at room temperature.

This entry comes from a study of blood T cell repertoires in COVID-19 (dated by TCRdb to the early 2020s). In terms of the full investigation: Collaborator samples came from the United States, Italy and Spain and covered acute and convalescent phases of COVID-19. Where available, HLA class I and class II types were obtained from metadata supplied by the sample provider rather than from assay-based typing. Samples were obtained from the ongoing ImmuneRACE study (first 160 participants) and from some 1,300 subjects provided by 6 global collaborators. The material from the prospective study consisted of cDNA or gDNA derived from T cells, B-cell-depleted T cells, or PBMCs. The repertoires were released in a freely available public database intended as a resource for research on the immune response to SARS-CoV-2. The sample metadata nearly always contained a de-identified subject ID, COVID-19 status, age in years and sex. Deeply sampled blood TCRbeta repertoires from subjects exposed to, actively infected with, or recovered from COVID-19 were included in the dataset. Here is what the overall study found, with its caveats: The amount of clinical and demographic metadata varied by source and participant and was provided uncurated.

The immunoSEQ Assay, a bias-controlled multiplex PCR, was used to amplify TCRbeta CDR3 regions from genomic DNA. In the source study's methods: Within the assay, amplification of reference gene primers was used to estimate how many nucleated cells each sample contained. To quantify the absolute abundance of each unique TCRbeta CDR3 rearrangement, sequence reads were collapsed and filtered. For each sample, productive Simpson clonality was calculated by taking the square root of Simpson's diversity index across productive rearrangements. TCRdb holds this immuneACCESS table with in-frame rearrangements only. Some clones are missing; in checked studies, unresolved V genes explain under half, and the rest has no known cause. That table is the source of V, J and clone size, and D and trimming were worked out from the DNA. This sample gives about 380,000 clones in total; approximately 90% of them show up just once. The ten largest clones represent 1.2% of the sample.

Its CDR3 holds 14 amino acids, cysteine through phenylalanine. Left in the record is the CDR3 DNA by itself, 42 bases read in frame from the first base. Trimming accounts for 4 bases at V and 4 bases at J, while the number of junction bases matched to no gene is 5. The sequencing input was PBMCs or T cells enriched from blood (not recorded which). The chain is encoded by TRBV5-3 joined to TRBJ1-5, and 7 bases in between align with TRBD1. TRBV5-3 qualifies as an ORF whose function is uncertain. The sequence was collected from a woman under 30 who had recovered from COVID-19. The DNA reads TGTGCCAGAAGCCAACGGGGACAGAATCAGCCCCAGCATTTT. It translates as CARSQRGQNQPQHF.